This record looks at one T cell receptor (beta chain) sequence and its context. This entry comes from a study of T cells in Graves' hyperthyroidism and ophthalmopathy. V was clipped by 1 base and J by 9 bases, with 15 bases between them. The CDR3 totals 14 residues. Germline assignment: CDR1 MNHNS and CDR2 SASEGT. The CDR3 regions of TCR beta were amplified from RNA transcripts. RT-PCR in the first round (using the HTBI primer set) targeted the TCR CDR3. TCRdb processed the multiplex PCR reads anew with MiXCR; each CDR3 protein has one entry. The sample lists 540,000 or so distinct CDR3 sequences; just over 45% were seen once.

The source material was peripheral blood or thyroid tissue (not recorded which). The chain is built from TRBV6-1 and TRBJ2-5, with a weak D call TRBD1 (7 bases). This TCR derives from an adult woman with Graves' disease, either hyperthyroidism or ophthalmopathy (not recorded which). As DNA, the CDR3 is TGTGCCAGCAGTGAAGTCAGGGGGGATCAGCCCCAGTACTTC. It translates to CASSEVRGDQPQYF.